This T cell receptor beta chain was recovered during a study of beta chain features in type 1 diabetes. Expressed TCRB transcripts were sequenced because the entire RNA isolate underwent reverse transcription. This table comes from immunoSEQ multiplex PCR, and its TCRdb copy is limited to in-frame clones, with some not included. The sample shows about 930,000 clones, 17% of them seen only once. This clone was observed a handful of times. CDR1 is SGHVS, CDR2 FQNEAQ, per germline. The CDR3 contains 15 residues. Deletions cut 1 base from V and 5 bases from J, with 14 bases between. The chain recombines TRBV7-8 with TRBJ1-2; possibly TRBD1 for D (5 bases). The clonotype comes from a woman aged 18-29 years in good health. Sequenced material: naive CD4+ T cells from blood. The DNA for the CDR3 is TGTGCCAGCAGCTTAGAAGTGTGGGGCGCATATGGCTACACCTTC. This sequence encodes CASSLEVWGAYGYTF. The variable domain in full, with the rest retrieved from reference TRBV7-8 and TRBJ1-2, is GAGVSQSPRYKVAKRGQDVALRCDPISGHVSLFWYQQALGQGPEFLTYFQNEAQLDKSGLPSDRFFAERPEGSVSTLKIQRTQQEDSAVYLCASSLEVWGAYGYTFGSGTRLTVV.